Below are 10 T cell receptor beta chains sequenced from a single sample in a study of PD-1 blockade in mismatch repair-deficient tumors. The data were produced by immunoSEQ multiplex PCR, yet TCRdb's version contains in-frame clones alone and is incomplete. The top ten hold roughly 5% of the sample, which has about 68,000 clones, 78% seen once. The source was peripheral blood, collected 2 weeks after starting pembrolizumab. The receptors were sampled from an adult with mismatch repair-deficient cancer.

This clone has a single count. V usage is TRBV6-6 and J usage is TRBJ2-5; either TRBD1 or TRBD2 may supply D (6 bases each). Germline CDR1 and CDR2: MNHNY and SVGAGI (reference sequence). CDR3 size: 13 residues. V gave up 10 bases and J gave up 0 bases, with 12 bases separating them. CDR3 loop: CATRGQHQETQYF. The CDR3 DNA sequence: TGTGCCACCCGGGGGCAACACCAAGAGACCCAGTACTTC.

This sequence joins TRBV10-2 and TRBJ1-1; no clear D. Germline V gene sequence: CDR1 WSHSY, CDR2 SAAADI. Trimming removed 6 bases at V and 6 bases at J, with 11 bases between. CDR3 length: 12 amino acids. The CDR3 bases are TGCGCCAGCAGCTTCCCAGGCGCTGAAGCTTTCTTT. Amino acid sequence: CASSFPGAEAFF.

The chain couples TRBV6-5 to TRBJ2-7; no firm D call. V shed 6 bases and J shed 3 bases, with 15 bases lying between them. The CDR3 consists of 14 residues. Germline V gene lookup returns CDR1 MNHEY and CDR2 SVGAGI. CDR3 bases: TGTGCCAGCAGCACCGGGTCTCGAGGCTACGAGCAGTACTTC. It is translated as CASSTGSRGYEQYF.

The chain is built from TRBV7-2 and TRBJ2-2; D call uncertain. Germline assignment: CDR1 SGHTA and CDR2 FQGNSA. This CDR3 is 14 amino acids long. V was pared by 1 base and J by 2 bases, with 5 bases between. The CDR3 nucleotides are TGTGCCAGCAGCTTAGGGAGAAACACCGGGGAGCTGTTTTTT. It specifies CASSLGRNTGELFF.

V gene TRBV19 combines with J gene TRBJ2-7; D possibly matches TRBD1 or TRBD2 (5 bases each). With 5 bases removed from V and 5 bases from J, the gap between germline ends came to 19 bases. From germline, CDR1 is LNHDA and CDR2 SQIVND (reference sequence). The CDR3 length is 15 residues. CDR3 bases: TGTGCCAGTAGTCCAGGACAAGGAGGCGTCCACGAGCAGTACTTC. It yields the protein CASSPGQGGVHEQYF.

The chain uses TRBV5-1 and TRBJ2-7, with D tentatively TRBD1 (6 bases). With 4 bases removed from V and 5 bases from J, the gap between germline ends came to 19 bases. Germline V lookup: CDR1 SGHRS, CDR2 YFSETQ. This CDR3 is built from 15 residues. The DNA of the CDR3 is TGCGCCAGCAGCGCCTTTACAGGGAAGGGCAACGAGCAGTACTTC. Translation gives CASSAFTGKGNEQYF.

The chain uses TRBV4-3 and TRBJ2-1, with a weak D call TRBD2 (6 bases). CDR1 is LGHNA and CDR2 is YSLEER in the germline V gene. The length of the CDR3 is 13 residues. V was trimmed by 1 base and J by 9 bases, leaving 10 bases between them. DNA of the CDR3: TGCGCCAGCAGCCAAGCGGGAGACGGTGAGCAGTTCTTC. Protein: CASSQAGDGEQFF.

The V call is TRBV5-1, the J call TRBJ1-2, with 9 bases that match TRBD1. CDR3 length: 15 residues. The ends lost 0 bases at V and 5 bases at J; junction bases unmatched: 5. Germline V gives CDR1 SGHRS, CDR2 YFSETQ. CDR3 coding DNA: TGCGCCAGCAGCTTGGCGGGACAGGGAGGGTATGGCTACACCTTC. Amino acids: CASSLAGQGGYGYTF.

The chain uses TRBV5-4 and TRBJ2-7; D uncertain. Germline assignment: CDR1 SGHNT and CDR2 YYREEE (reference sequence). CDR3 length equals 13 residues. V dropped 4 bases and J dropped 0 bases, with 8 bases sitting between them. For the CDR3, the DNA is TGTGCCAGCAGCCCGGGTAGCTCCTACGAGCAGTACTTC. Translating it yields CASSPGSSYEQYF.

Here the CDR3 DNA reads TGTGCCAGCAGCTTAAACAGGTTAAATGAAAAACTGTTTTTT. It specifies CASSLNRLNEKLFF. This chain connects TRBV7-2 to TRBJ1-4; a weak D match, TRBD1 (5 bases). The CDR3 length is 14 residues. V was trimmed by 2 bases and J by 5 bases, leaving 9 bases between them. Germline-derived CDR1 and CDR2 are SGHTA and FQGNSA.